This T cell receptor (beta chain) was recovered during a study of Japanese encephalitis immunity and Zika vaccine responses. TCRdb re-called the 5' RACE reads with MiXCR, one entry per CDR3 protein. The listing contains approximately 66 distinct CDR3 sequences. The CDR3 runs to 14 residues. Trimming removed 0 bases from V and 1 base from J, with 8 bases in between. The germline CDR1 and CDR2 sequences are SGDLS and YYNGEE. CFSE-labeled PBMCs were cultured approximately six days with peptide pools, each at 1 ug/mL. Unfixed live CD56-CD19-CD16-CD3+CD4+ CFSE-low cells were sorted as proliferating CD4 T cells. Findings and limits, study-wide: Samples clustered by participant, suggesting no public TCRs were detected.

The rearrangement uses TRBV9 and TRBJ2-7, with D possibly TRBD2 on 5 matching bases. The TCR was taken from an adult man who received an inactivated Zika virus vaccine. The sample was antigen-activated CD4+ T cells from blood, cultured, taken during a Zika inactivated vaccine study. For the CDR3, the DNA is TGTGCCAGCAGCGTAGAAAGGGAGTCCTACGAGCAGTACTTC. Translation: CASSVERESYEQYF.